These T cell receptor beta chains were read from a single sample in a study of cytomegalovirus exposure and HLA in healthy donors. Libraries were prepared by immunoSEQ multiplex PCR; TCRdb keeps only in-frame clonotypes and omits some of them. The sample has approximately 210,000 clones; more than 75% are singletons. The sequencing sample was made of PBMCs. These TCRs come from a woman between 18 and 29 years old in good health and CMV-seronegative. Both conserved end residues are part of each CDR3. D genes are given only for firm matches. A clone size is listed for some rows: how often the clone was seen (once, few, many), or a class if it is expanded.

CASSLTATNEKLFF	TGTGCCAGCTCACTGACTGCAACTAATGAAAAACTGTTTTTT	NA	TRBV18	TRBJ1-4	NA
CAPRGSVDEQYF	TGTGCCCCCCGGGGGAGTGTGGACGAGCAGTACTTC	NA	TRBV27	TRBJ2-7	NA
CASSSGTVQGEQFF	TGTGCCAGTAGTTCCGGGACAGTCCAAGGGGAGCAGTTCTTC	TRBD1	TRBV19	TRBJ2-1	NA
CASSFGTGLYEQYF	TGTGCCAGCAGCTTCGGTACAGGGTTGTACGAGCAGTACTTC	NA	TRBV5-6	TRBJ2-7	NA
CASSMGQLNTEAFF	TGTGCCAGTAGTATGGGACAGCTGAACACTGAAGCTTTCTTT	TRBD1	TRBV19	TRBJ1-1	NA
CAWSRRTGGTEAFF	TGTGCCTGGAGTAGACGGACAGGGGGTACTGAAGCTTTCTTT	TRBD1	TRBV30	TRBJ1-1	NA
CASSPKLAGAGELFF	TGTGCCAGCAGCCCAAAACTAGCGGGAGCCGGGGAGCTGTTTTTT	TRBD2	TRBV13	TRBJ2-2	NA
CASSIGPSPLHF	TGTGCCAGTAGTATAGGGCCTTCACCCCTCCACTTT	NA	TRBV19	TRBJ1-6	NA
CASSWTPGPYEQYF	TGTGCCAGCAGTTGGACACCCGGGCCGTACGAGCAGTACTTC	NA	TRBV6-1	TRBJ2-7	NA
CASSRSARGGELFF	TGTGCCAGCAGTCGAAGCGCCCGGGGAGGGGAGCTGTTTTTT	NA	TRBV2	TRBJ2-2	once
CASRWREASDTQYF	TGTGCCAGCCGGTGGAGGGAGGCCTCAGATACGCAGTATTTT	NA	TRBV2	TRBJ2-3	NA
CASSYSRLAGGETQYF	TGTGCCAGCAGTTACTCGCGACTAGCGGGGGGGGAGACCCAGTACTTC	TRBD2	TRBV6-6	TRBJ2-5	NA
CASTPRDTQYF	TGTGCCAGCACCCCGAGAGATACGCAGTATTTT	NA	TRBV2	TRBJ2-3	NA
CASSYGSSYNEQFF	TGTGCCAGCAGTTACGGGAGTTCCTACAATGAGCAGTTCTTC	NA	TRBV2	TRBJ2-1	NA